Given below is one TCR beta chain in context. This clonotype was observed a few times. The target of this receptor is not known. Per-nucleotide qualities are absent, and no much larger clonotype sits a single base away. The data derive from a study of Graves' ophthalmopathy and Graves' hyperthyroidism listed by TCRdb under 2018. The study in broad terms: Hyperthyroidism was defined as stable when no progression to ophthalmopathy occurred within 18 months of follow-up. To explore V-J signatures that separate ophthalmopathy from hyperthyroidism, a discovery set of fewer than 110 patients was enrolled, consisting of approximately 44 with ophthalmopathy and approximately 57 with stable hyperthyroidism. In roughly 6 hyperthyroidism patients, T-cell repertoires of thyroid tissue and blood were compared. An independent validation cohort was composed of 18 to 20 hyperthyroidism patients and roughly 16 patients who later progressed from hyperthyroidism to ophthalmopathy. In total, around 130 blood samples were TCR-sequenced: roughly 45 ophthalmopathy, 75 hyperthyroidism and some 17 hyperthyroidism-to-ophthalmopathy patients. Once sampling was done, hyperthyroidism patients were given methimazole at a starting dose of 30 mg daily, while ophthalmopathy patients were given high-dose intravenous methylprednisolone. The study used TCR beta repertoire signatures to distinguish Graves' ophthalmopathy from Graves' hyperthyroidism and to predict progression to ophthalmopathy. General conclusions and limits of the study: The 13-signature model separated ophthalmopathy from stable hyperthyroidism with around 90% sensitivity and less than 83% specificity in cross-validation, and 80%/75% in the test set. Most expanded thyroid clonotypes with a frequency above 0.001 also appeared in blood, which suggests that blood repertoires may reflect the immune response in the thyroid. No statistical method was used to predetermine the sample size, and group allocation was not hidden from the investigators. In validation, the model predicted ophthalmopathy progression with about 71% sensitivity and about 77% specificity; fewer than 15 predicted patients were CT-confirmed with GO in a median of about 6.1 months.

For repertoire sequencing, the TCR beta CDR3 regions were amplified from RNA transcripts. The first round of RT-PCR was done with HTBI primers and the Qiagen OneStep RT-PCR kit, and was followed by a second round of multiplex PCR, then size selection and purification. Libraries were sequenced paired-end with 100 bp reads on an Illumina HiSeq2000. Turning to the authors' computational methods: SOAPnuke was used to process the reads, removing any read that contained adapters or uncalled bases, had a mean Phred below 15, or lacked an exact match to the constant primer or identifier. High-quality paired reads were merged with COPE v1.2.5. Clonotypes were defined as unique nucleotide sequences and were aligned to IMGT TRB V, D and J references using MiTCR v1.1. Analysis was restricted to V-J combinations with a frequency above 0.0001, which covered about 99% of repertoires. For each V-J combination, a TCR clonal expansion and chaos score was defined as the ratio of F50 clonal expansion to chaos observed in the TCRdist matrix. Welch's t-statistics and random forest were used to narrow the features down to approximately 13 V-J combinations, which were then fed into a naive Bayes classifier. The Morisita-Horn index was used to measure how similar the thyroid and blood repertoires were. Through fastp at Q25 and MiXCR, TCRdb rebuilt clones from the public reads, retaining in-frame beta chains. Identical CDR3 protein sequences are pooled into one entry, listed with their most common genes and DNA. The V and J calls and clone size come from TCRdb's table, not from the authors' own analysis. The sample includes around 1.1 million distinct CDR3 sequences, with approximately 35% observed a single time. The leading ten clones occupy around 10% of the sample.

The CDR3, cysteine through phenylalanine, is 18 amino acids long. The DNA shown is the 54-base CDR3, in frame from base 1. V is shortened by 2 bases, J by 1 base, and the region joining them spans 15 bases. Taken from the germline V gene (reference sequence), the CDR1 and CDR2 loops are LNHDA and SQIVND. Patients with hyperthyroidism were aged 18 to 65 years, had been newly diagnosed, and had a disease duration of less than 2 months. Patients with other autoimmune diseases, uncontrolled infections, pregnancy or lactation were excluded. Diagnosis was based on clinical symptoms, serum thyroxine, TRAb, thyroid ultrasound and orbital computed tomography. Total RNA was extracted with Trizol reagent and quality-checked on an Agilent 2100 Bioanalyzer.

The sequenced sample was peripheral blood or thyroid tissue (not recorded which). The origin of this receptor is an adult man with Graves' hyperthyroidism. This chain is built from TRBV19 and TRBJ2-6; possibly the D gene is TRBD2, per 6 matching bases. This receptor carries the CDR3 CASSITGGKPSGANVLTF. The DNA reads as follows: TGTGCCAGTAGTATAACTGGGGGGAAACCATCTGGGGCCAACGTCCTGACTTTC.